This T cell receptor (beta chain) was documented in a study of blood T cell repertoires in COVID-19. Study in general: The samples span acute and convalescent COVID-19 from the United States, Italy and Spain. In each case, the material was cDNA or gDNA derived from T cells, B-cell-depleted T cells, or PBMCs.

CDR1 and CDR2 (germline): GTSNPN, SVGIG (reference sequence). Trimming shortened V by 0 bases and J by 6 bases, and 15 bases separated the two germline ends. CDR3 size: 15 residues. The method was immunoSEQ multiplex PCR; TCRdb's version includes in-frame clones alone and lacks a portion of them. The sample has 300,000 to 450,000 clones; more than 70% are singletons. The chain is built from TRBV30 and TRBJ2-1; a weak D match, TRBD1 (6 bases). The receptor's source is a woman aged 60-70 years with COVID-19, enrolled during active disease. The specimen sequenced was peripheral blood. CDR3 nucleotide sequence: TGTGCCTGGAGTGTTACCGGGGACATGGGCAATGAGCAGTTCTTC. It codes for CAWSVTGDMGNEQFF.